This TCR beta chain appears in the sequencing data of a study of PD-L1 blockade in urothelial cancer. Time point noted: peripheral blood 6 weeks after treatment start. TCRdb keeps only in-frame clones here, not all; method: immunoSEQ multiplex PCR. The sample records 20,000 to 25,000 clones, around 91% being singletons. V lost 5 bases and J 7 bases, leaving 18 bases between the germline ends. Germline assignment: CDR1 MNHEY and CDR2 SMNVEV (reference sequence). This CDR3 spans 15 amino acids. V is TRBV27 and J is TRBJ2-1; D is perhaps TRBD2 (5 bases). This sequence originates from a woman aged 60-75 years with urothelial cancer. Material: PBMCs, obtained around atezolizumab (anti-PD-L1) treatment. The CDR3 DNA reads as TGTGCCAGCAGTCGCGGGCTCAAATCCCTAAATGAGCAGTTCTTC. Translating it yields CASSRGLKSLNEQFF.